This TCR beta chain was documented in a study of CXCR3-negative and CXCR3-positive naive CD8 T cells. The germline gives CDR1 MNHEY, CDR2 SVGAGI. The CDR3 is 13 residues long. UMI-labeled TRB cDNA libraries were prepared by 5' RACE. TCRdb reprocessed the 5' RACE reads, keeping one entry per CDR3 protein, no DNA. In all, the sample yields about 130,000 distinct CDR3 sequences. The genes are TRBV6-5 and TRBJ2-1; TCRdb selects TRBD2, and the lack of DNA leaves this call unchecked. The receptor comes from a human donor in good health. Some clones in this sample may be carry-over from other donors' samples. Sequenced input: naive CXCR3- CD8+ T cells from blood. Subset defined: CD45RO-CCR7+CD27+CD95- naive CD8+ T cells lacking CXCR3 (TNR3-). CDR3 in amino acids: CASSFTYGLAEFF.